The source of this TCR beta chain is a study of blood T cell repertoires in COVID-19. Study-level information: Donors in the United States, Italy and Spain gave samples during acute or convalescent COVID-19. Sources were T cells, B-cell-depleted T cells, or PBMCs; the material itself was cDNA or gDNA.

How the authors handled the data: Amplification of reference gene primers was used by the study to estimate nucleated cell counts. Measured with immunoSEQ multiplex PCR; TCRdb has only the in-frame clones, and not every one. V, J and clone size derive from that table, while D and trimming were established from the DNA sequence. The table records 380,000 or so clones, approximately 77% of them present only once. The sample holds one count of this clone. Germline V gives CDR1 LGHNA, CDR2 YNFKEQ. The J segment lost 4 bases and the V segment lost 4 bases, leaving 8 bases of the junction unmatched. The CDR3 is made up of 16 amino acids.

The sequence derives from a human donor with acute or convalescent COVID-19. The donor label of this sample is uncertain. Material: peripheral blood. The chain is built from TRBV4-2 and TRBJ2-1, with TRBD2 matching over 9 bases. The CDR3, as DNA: TGTGCCAGCAGCCCTGGACTAGCGACCGGTTACAATGAGCAGTTCTTC. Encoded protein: CASSPGLATGYNEQFF.